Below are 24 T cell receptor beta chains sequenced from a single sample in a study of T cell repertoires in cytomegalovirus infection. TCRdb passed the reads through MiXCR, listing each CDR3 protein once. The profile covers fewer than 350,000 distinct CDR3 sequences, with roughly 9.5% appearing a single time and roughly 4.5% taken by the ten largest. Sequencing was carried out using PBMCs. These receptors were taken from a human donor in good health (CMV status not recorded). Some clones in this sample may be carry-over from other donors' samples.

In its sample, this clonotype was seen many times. CDR3 in DNA: TGTGCCAGCAGCTTAGCTTCTAGCGGACCTAGCTCCTACAATGAGCAGTTCTTC. Encoded protein: CASSLASSGPSSYNEQFF. V and J are TRBV7-2 and TRBJ2-1; 7 positions match TRBD2. Germline loops: CDR1 SGHTA, CDR2 FQGNSA. J gave up 0 bases and V 0 bases, and 8 bases lay outside the gene matches. CDR3 length equals 18 residues.

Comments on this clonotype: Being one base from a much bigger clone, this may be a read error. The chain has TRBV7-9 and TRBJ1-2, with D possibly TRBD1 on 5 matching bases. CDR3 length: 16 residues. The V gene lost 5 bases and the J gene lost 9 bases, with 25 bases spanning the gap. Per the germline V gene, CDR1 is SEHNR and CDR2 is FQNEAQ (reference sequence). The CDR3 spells CASSPTDTPDLYCYTF. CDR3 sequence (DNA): TGTGCCAGCAGCCCCACGGACACTCCAGACCTATATTGCTACACCTTC.

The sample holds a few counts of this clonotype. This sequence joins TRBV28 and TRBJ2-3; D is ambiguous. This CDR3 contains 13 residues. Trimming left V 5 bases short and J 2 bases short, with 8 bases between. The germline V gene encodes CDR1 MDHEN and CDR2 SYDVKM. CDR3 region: CASSKPPTDTQYF. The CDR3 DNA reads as TGTGCCAGCAGTAAGCCTCCCACAGATACGCAGTATTTT.

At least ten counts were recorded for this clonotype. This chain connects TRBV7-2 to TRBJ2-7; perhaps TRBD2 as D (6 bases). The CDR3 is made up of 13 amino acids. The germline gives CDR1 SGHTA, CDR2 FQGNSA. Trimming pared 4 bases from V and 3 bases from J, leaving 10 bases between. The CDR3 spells CASSSRRGYEQYF. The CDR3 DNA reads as TGTGCCAGCAGCTCAAGGAGGGGCTACGAGCAGTACTTC.

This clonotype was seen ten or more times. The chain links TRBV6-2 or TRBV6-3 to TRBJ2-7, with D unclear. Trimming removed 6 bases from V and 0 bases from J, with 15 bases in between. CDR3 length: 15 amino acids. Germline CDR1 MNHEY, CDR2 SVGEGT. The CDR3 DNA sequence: TGTGCCAGCAGATCGCCCTCCCCTAACTCCTACGAGCAGTACTTC. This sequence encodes CASRSPSPNSYEQYF.

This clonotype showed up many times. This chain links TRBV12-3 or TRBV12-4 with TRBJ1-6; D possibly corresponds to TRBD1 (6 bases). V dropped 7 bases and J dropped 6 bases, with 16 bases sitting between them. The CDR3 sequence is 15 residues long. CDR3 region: CASTRWEGVNSPLHF. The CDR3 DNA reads TGTGCCAGCACCCGGTGGGAGGGGGTTAATTCACCCCTCCACTTT.

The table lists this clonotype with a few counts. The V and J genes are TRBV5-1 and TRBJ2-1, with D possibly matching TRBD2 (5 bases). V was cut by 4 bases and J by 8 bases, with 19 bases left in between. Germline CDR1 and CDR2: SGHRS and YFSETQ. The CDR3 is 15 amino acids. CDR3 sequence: CASSPGGRLTDEQFF. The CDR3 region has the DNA TGCGCCAGCAGCCCCGGAGGTCGCCTTACAGATGAGCAGTTCTTC.

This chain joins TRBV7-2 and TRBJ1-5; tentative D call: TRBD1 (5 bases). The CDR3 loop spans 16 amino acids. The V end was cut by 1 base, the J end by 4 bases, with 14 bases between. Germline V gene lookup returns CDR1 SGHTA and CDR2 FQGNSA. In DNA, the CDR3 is TGTGCCAGCAGCTTAGTCGGTGGGACGGCTAATCAGCCCCAGCATTTT. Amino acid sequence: CASSLVGGTANQPQHF.

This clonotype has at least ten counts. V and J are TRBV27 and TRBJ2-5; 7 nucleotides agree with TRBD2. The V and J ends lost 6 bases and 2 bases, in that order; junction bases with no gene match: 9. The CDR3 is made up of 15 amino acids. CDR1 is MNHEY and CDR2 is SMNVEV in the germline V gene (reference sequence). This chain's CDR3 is CASRLGGGGQETQYF. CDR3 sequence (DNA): TGTGCCAGCAGATTAGGTGGGGGGGGACAAGAGACCCAGTACTTC.

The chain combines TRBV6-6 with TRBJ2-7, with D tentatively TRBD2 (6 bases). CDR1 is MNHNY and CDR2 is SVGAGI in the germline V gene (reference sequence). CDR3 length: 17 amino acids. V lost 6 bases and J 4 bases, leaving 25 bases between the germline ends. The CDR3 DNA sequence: TGTGCCAGCAGACAACAGTATGACTACGCGGGAATGTACGAGCAGTACTTC. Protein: CASRQQYDYAGMYEQYF.

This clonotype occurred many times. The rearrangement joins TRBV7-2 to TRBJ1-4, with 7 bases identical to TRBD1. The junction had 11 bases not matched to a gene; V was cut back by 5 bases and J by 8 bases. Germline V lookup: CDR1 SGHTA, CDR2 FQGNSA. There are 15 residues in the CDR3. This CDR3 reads CASSPTGILGEKLFF. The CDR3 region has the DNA TGTGCCAGCAGCCCGACAGGGATTTTAGGCGAAAAACTGTTTTTT.

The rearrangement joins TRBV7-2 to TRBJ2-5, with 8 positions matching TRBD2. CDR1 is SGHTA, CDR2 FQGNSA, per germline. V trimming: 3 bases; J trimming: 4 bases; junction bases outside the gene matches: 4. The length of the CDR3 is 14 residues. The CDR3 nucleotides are TGTGCCAGCAGCTTTGGCGGGGGGCGAGAGACCCAGTACTTC. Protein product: CASSFGGGRETQYF.

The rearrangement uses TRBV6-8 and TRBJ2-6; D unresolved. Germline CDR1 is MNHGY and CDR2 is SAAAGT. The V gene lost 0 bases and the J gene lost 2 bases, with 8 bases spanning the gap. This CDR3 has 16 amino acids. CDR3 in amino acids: CASSYSTVPGANVLTF. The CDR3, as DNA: TGTGCCAGCAGTTACTCGACTGTTCCTGGGGCCAACGTCCTGACTTTC.

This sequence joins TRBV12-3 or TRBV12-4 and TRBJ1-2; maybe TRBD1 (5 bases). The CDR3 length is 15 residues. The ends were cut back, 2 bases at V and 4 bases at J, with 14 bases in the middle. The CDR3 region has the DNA TGTGCCAGCAGTTTACCGGGGGGGACTCTCTATGGCTACACCTTC. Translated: CASSLPGGTLYGYTF.

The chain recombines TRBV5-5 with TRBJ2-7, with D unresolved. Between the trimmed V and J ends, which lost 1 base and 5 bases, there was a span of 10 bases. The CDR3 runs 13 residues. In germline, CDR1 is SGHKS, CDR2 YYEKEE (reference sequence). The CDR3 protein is CASSLWSGDEQYF. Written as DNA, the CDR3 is TGTGCCAGCAGCTTGTGGTCTGGGGACGAGCAGTACTTC.

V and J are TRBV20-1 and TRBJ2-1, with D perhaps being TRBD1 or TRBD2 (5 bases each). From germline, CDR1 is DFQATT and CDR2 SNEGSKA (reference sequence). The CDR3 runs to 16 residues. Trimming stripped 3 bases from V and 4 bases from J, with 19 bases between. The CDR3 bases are TGCAGTGCTAGCTCCGGGGCGCCCTCGGTTTACAATGAGCAGTTCTTC. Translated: CSASSGAPSVYNEQFF.

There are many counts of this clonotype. This CDR3 reads CASSVRGGELAGFFSYNEQFF. The DNA for the CDR3 is TGTGCCAGCAGTGTTCGAGGGGGAGAACTAGCGGGATTCTTTTCCTACAATGAGCAGTTCTTC. The rearrangement joins TRBV25-1 to TRBJ2-1, with 10 bases lining up with TRBD2. Trimming removed 4 bases from V and 1 base from J; junction bases left unmatched: 19. This CDR3 is built from 21 residues. Per the germline V gene, CDR1 is MGHDK and CDR2 is SYGVNS.

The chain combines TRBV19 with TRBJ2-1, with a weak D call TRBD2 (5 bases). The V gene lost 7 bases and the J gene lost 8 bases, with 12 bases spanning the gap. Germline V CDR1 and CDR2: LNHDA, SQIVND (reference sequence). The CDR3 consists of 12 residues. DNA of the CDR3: TGTGCCAGTAAGACTAAGTGGCATGAGCAGTTCTTC. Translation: CASKTKWHEQFF.

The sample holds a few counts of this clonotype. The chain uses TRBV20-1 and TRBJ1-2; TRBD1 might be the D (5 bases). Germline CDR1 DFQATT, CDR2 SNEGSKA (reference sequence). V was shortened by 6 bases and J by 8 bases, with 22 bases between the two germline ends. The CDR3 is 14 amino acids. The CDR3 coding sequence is TGCAGTGCGTCCGCCCGGGGGACTTCGAGGGGCTACACCTTC. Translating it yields CSASARGTSRGYTF.

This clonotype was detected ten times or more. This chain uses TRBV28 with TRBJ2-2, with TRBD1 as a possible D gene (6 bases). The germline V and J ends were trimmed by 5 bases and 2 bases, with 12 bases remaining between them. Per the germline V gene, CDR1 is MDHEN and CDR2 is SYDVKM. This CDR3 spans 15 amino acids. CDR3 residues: CASSLPGTNTGELFF. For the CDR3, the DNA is TGTGCCAGCAGTCTCCCCGGGACAAACACCGGGGAGCTGTTTTTT.

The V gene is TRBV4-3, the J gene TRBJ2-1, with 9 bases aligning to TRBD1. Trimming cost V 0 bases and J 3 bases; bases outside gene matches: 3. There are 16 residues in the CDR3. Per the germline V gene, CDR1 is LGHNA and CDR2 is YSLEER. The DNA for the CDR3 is TGCGCCAGCAGCCAAGATTGGGGACAGGGCTACAATGAGCAGTTCTTC. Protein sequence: CASSQDWGQGYNEQFF.

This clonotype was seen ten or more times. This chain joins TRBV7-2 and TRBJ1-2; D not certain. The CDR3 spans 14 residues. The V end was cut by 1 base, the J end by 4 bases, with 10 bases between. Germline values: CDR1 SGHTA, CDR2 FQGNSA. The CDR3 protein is CASSLVPGLYGYTF. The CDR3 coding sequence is TGTGCCAGCAGCTTAGTTCCCGGGCTCTATGGCTACACCTTC.

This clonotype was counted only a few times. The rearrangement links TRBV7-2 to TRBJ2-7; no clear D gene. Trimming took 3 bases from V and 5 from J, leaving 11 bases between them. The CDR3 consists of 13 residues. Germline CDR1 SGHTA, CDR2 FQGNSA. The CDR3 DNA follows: TGTGCCAGCAGCTTGGTTTGGCTGAACGAGCAGTACTTC. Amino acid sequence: CASSLVWLNEQYF.

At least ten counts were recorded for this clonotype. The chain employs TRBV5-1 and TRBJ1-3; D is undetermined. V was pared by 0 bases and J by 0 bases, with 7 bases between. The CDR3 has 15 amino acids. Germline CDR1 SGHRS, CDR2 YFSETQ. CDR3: CASSLAGHSGNTIYF. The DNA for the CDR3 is TGCGCCAGCAGCTTGGCCGGCCACTCTGGAAACACCATATATTTT. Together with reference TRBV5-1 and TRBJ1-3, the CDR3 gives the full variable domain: KAGVTQTPRYLIKTRGQQVTLSCSPISGHRSVSWYQQTPGQGLQFLFEYFSETQRNKGNFPGRFSGRQFSNSRSEMNVSTLELGDSALYLCASSLAGHSGNTIYFGEGSWLTVV.